A single sample gave rise to the 30 T cell receptor beta chains below, sequenced in a study of control samples from healthy donors and cancer patients. Clones were read by immunoSEQ multiplex PCR, and TCRdb kept only the in-frame ones, dropping some. The sample includes around 80,000 clones, roughly 90% of them seen just once. Sample: blood. Receptors were obtained from a woman aged 50 to 65 in good health.

The V and J genes are TRBV2 and TRBJ1-4; a possible D gene is TRBD1 (6 bases). V was clipped by 6 bases and J by 5 bases, with 13 bases between them. The CDR3 covers 14 residues. Germline CDR1 and CDR2: SNHLY and FYNNEI. CDR3 sequence reads: CASRTDSRNEKLFF. The CDR3 DNA sequence: TGTGCCAGCAGGACGGACAGCCGAAATGAAAAACTGTTTTTT.

The V gene is TRBV14, the J gene TRBJ2-1; a possible D gene is TRBD2 (6 bases). V lost 1 base and J 7 bases, leaving 17 bases between the germline ends. Germline loops: CDR1 SGHDN, CDR2 FVKESK. CDR3 length: 16 amino acids. CDR3 protein: CASSQVKAGLGNEQFF. In DNA, the CDR3 is TGTGCCAGCAGCCAAGTAAAAGCGGGCCTGGGGAATGAGCAGTTCTTC. The full variable domain, rest sourced from reference TRBV14 and TRBJ2-1, is EAGVTQFPSHSVIEKGQTVTLRCDPISGHDNLYWYRRVMGKEIKFLLHFVKESKQDESGMPNNRFLAERTGGTYSTLKVQPAELEDSGVYFCASSQVKAGLGNEQFFGPGTRLTVL.

The chain has TRBV4-1 and TRBJ2-1; tentatively, D is TRBD1 (5 bases). CDR1 and CDR2 (germline): MGHRA, YSYEKL. The CDR3 has 15 residues. V was pared by 1 base and J by 8 bases, with 15 bases between. The CDR3 region is CASSQAATAQHEQFF. CDR3 nucleotide sequence: TGCGCCAGCAGCCAAGCCGCGACAGCGCAACATGAGCAGTTCTTC.

This clone was detected once. This chain uses TRBV4-2 with TRBJ2-1, with unresolved D. From germline, CDR1 is LGHNA and CDR2 YNFKEQ. CDR3 size: 17 residues. Trimming removed 1 base at V and 5 bases at J, with 18 bases between. CDR3 region: CASSQVQYLVGHNEQFF. As DNA, the CDR3 is TGTGCCAGCAGCCAAGTACAGTACCTAGTTGGCCACAATGAGCAGTTCTTC.

The chain links TRBV7-6 to TRBJ1-1; tentatively, D is TRBD1 (6 bases). V dropped 5 bases and J dropped 8 bases, with 18 bases sitting between them. The CDR3 extends over 14 amino acids. Germline lookup yields CDR1 SGHVS and CDR2 FNYEAQ. The CDR3: CASSERRDNAEAFF. The CDR3 DNA reads as TGTGCCAGCAGCGAGAGAAGGGACAACGCAGAAGCTTTCTTT.

The gene calls are TRBV5-6 and TRBJ1-6; D not resolved. This CDR3 has 13 residues. Germline lookup yields CDR1 SGHDT and CDR2 YYEEEE. Trimming left V 4 bases short and J 9 bases short, with 11 bases between. CDR3 residues: CASSDSRASPLHF. The CDR3 DNA is TGTGCCAGCAGCGATTCGAGGGCTTCACCCCTCCACTTT.

The V and J genes are TRBV9 and TRBJ2-2; TRBD1 matches 8 bases. CDR1 and CDR2 from the germline V gene are SGDLS and YYNGEE. The junction had 5 bases not matched to a gene; V was cut back by 2 bases and J by 5 bases. The CDR3 sequence is 15 residues long. The CDR3 is CASSVQGAGTGELFF. In nucleotides, the CDR3 is TGTGCCAGCAGCGTTCAGGGGGCGGGGACCGGGGAGCTGTTTTTT.

The rearrangement joins TRBV9 to TRBJ1-4, with a weak D call TRBD1 (5 bases). The CDR3 loop spans 15 amino acids. Germline V CDR1 and CDR2: SGDLS, YYNGEE. V was cut by 4 bases and J by 8 bases, with 18 bases left in between. The CDR3 DNA follows: TGTGCCAGCAGCCCCCTCGGGGGGGAAGGAGAAAAACTGTTTTTT. This codes for CASSPLGGEGEKLFF.

CDR3 in amino acids: CASQESNEQFF. CDR3 coding DNA: TGTGCCAGCCAGGAGTCCAATGAGCAGTTCTTC. V usage is TRBV19 and J usage is TRBJ2-1, with D uncertain. The CDR3 has 11 amino acids. V lost 9 bases and J 6 bases, leaving 9 bases between the germline ends. Germline V CDR1 and CDR2: LNHDA, SQIVND (reference sequence). The full variable domain, completed using reference TRBV19 and TRBJ2-1, is DGGITQSPKYLFRKEGQNVTLSCEQNLNHDAMYWYRQDPGQGLRLIYYSQIVNDFQKGDIAEGYSVSREKKESFPLTVTSAQKNPTAFYLCASQESNEQFFGPGTRLTVL.

The rearrangement uses TRBV6-5 and TRBJ1-6; TRBD1 matches 8 bases. This CDR3 is 16 amino acids long. Germline CDR1 reads MNHEY; CDR2 reads SVGAGI. Trimming removed 4 bases from V and 7 bases from J; junction bases left unmatched: 9. This CDR3 reads CASSSPWTGRNSPLHF. The CDR3 DNA reads TGTGCCAGCAGTTCCCCTTGGACAGGGCGGAATTCACCCCTCCACTTT.

J is TRBJ1-1 and V is TRBV4-1; 7 bases match TRBD1. Germline-derived CDR1 and CDR2 are MGHRA and YSYEKL. V gave up 1 base and J gave up 7 bases; unmatched junction bases: 6. This CDR3 is built from 14 residues. The CDR3 spells CASSQVGGQLEAFF. The CDR3 DNA reads TGCGCCAGCAGCCAAGTTGGGGGACAGCTTGAAGCTTTCTTT.

The gene calls are TRBV2 and TRBJ2-7, with D unresolved. Germline-derived CDR1 and CDR2 are SNHLY and FYNNEI. The V end was cut by 8 bases, the J end by 2 bases, with 10 bases between. This CDR3 spans 12 amino acids. CDR3 amino acids: CASVSVTYEQYF. CDR3 nucleotides: TGTGCCAGCGTCAGCGTTACCTACGAGCAGTACTTC.

J is TRBJ2-1 and V is TRBV5-1, with 7 bases matching TRBD1. This CDR3 has 14 residues. The V and J ends lost 4 bases and 4 bases, in that order; junction bases with no gene match: 5. Germline V gives CDR1 SGHRS, CDR2 YFSETQ. The CDR3 protein is CASSDGGQYNEQFF. The CDR3 DNA reads as TGCGCCAGCAGCGATGGGGGACAGTACAATGAGCAGTTCTTC.

This sequence joins TRBV7-2 and TRBJ1-5, with a weak D call TRBD1 (5 bases). V lost 2 bases to trimming and J lost 7 bases, with 6 bases between them. The CDR3 consists of 12 residues. Per germline, CDR1 SGHTA and CDR2 FQGNSA. The CDR3 here is CASSLWGQPQHF. The CDR3, as DNA: TGTGCCAGCAGCTTATGGGGGCAGCCCCAGCATTTT.

This chain joins TRBV18 and TRBJ1-2; 10 bases are shared with TRBD1. The ends lost 4 bases at V and 6 bases at J; junction bases unmatched: 8. Germline V gives CDR1 KGHSH, CDR2 LQKENI. The CDR3 sequence is 15 residues long. The CDR3 reads CASSQNSGTGDGYTF. Written as DNA, the CDR3 is TGTGCCAGCTCACAAAACTCCGGGACAGGGGATGGCTACACCTTC.

The chain couples TRBV12-3 or TRBV12-4 to TRBJ1-1; D unclear. V gave up 2 bases and J gave up 6 bases, with 7 bases separating them. This CDR3 comprises 12 residues. The CDR3 sequence: CASSLILAEAFF. The DNA of the CDR3 is TGTGCCAGCAGTTTAATCCTGGCTGAAGCTTTCTTT.

CDR3 DNA: TGTGCCATCAGCCCTTTAAAGGACACTGAAGCTTTCTTT. Translating it yields CAISPLKDTEAFF. The chain joins TRBV10-3 to TRBJ1-1; D gene unclear. In germline, CDR1 is ENHRY, CDR2 SYGVKD. Trimming cost V 6 bases and J 3 bases, with 11 bases left between them. CDR3 length: 13 amino acids.

This chain uses TRBV5-1 with TRBJ2-7, with 14 bases aligning to TRBD2. V shed 3 bases and J 3 bases; nucleotides not matched to a gene: 2. Germline CDR1 SGHRS, CDR2 YFSETQ. This CDR3 contains 15 residues. CDR3 in DNA: TGCGCCAGCAGCTCCGGACTAGCGGGGGGCTACGAGCAGTACTTC. As protein: CASSSGLAGGYEQYF.

The chain combines TRBV19 with TRBJ1-3; D not certain. The CDR3 is 16 residues long. Germline V gives CDR1 LNHDA, CDR2 SQIVND (reference sequence). Trimming cost V 4 bases and J 0 bases, with 13 bases left between them. The chain's CDR3 is CASSNGRDYSGNTIYF. The CDR3 DNA is TGTGCCAGTAGTAACGGACGCGACTACTCTGGAAACACCATATATTTT. Combining the CDR3 with reference TRBV19 and TRBJ1-3 gives the whole variable domain DGGITQSPKYLFRKEGQNVTLSCEQNLNHDAMYWYRQDPGQGLRLIYYSQIVNDFQKGDIAEGYSVSREKKESFPLTVTSAQKNPTAFYLCASSNGRDYSGNTIYFGEGSWLTVV.

The chain uses TRBV6-1 and TRBJ1-3; no clear D gene. The V gene lost 2 bases and the J gene lost 4 bases, with 6 bases spanning the gap. Germline V lookup: CDR1 MNHNS, CDR2 SASEGT. The CDR3 is 13 amino acids. CDR3 sequence reads: CASSEPAGNTIYF. In DNA, the CDR3 is TGTGCCAGCAGTGAACCGGCAGGAAACACCATATATTTT.

This clone was observed a few times. The V call is TRBV9, the J call TRBJ2-2, with D hard to call. Trimming shortened V by 0 bases and J by 8 bases, and 8 bases separated the two germline ends. Germline lookup yields CDR1 SGDLS and CDR2 YYNGEE. The CDR3 contains 13 residues. The CDR3 DNA is TGTGCCAGCAGCGTAGATTTGTCGGGGGAGCTGTTTTTT. Translated: CASSVDLSGELFF.

This chain connects TRBV30 to TRBJ2-1, with TRBD2 matching 8 bases. Germline V gene sequence: CDR1 GTSNPN, CDR2 SVGIG (reference sequence). Trimming took 2 bases from V and 9 from J; bases not matched to a gene: 6. The CDR3 length is 13 residues. CDR3 DNA: TGTGCCTGGAGTCTCGGGGGGGTTCCTGAGCAGTTCTTC. Residues: CAWSLGGVPEQFF.

The chain uses TRBV5-4 and TRBJ2-7; the D is unclear. The length of the CDR3 is 14 residues. Trimming removed 4 bases at V and 3 bases at J, with 14 bases between. Germline V CDR1 and CDR2: SGHNT, YYREEE (reference sequence). Written as DNA, the CDR3 is TGTGCCAGCAGCCCCGGCCCCCCAAACTACGAGCAGTACTTC. Its translation: CASSPGPPNYEQYF.

This clone appeared a few times. The chain joins TRBV7-8 to TRBJ1-2, with D tentatively TRBD1 (6 bases). Deletions cut 3 bases from V and 8 bases from J, with 13 bases between. From germline, CDR1 is SGHVS and CDR2 FQNEAQ. CDR3 size: 13 residues. The CDR3 region is CASSFGQRLGYTF. The CDR3 bases are TGTGCCAGCAGCTTTGGACAGCGCCTGGGCTACACCTTC. The variable domain in full, with the rest retrieved from reference TRBV7-8 and TRBJ1-2, is GAGVSQSPRYKVAKRGQDVALRCDPISGHVSLFWYQQALGQGPEFLTYFQNEAQLDKSGLPSDRFFAERPEGSVSTLKIQRTQQEDSAVYLCASSFGQRLGYTFGSGTRLTVV.

The chain joins TRBV7-2 to TRBJ2-1; 13 nucleotides agree with TRBD2. This CDR3 has 13 amino acids. V lost 1 base, J lost 12 bases, and 0 bases stayed unmatched. From germline, CDR1 is SGHTA and CDR2 FQGNSA. The CDR3 reads CASSLGLAGGQFF. CDR3 DNA: TGTGCCAGCAGCTTAGGACTAGCGGGGGGGCAGTTCTTC.

CDR3 coding DNA: TGTGCCAGCAAATGGGGGGCAGGGTCCCCCTACGAGCAGTACTTC. Its protein product is CASKWGAGSPYEQYF. The chain uses TRBV6-5 and TRBJ2-7; D is perhaps TRBD1 or TRBD2 (6 bases each). The CDR3 length is 15 residues. Looked up from germline, CDR1 is MNHEY and CDR2 is SVGAGI. The ends were cut back, 7 bases at V and 2 bases at J, with 18 bases in the middle.

This chain links TRBV18 with TRBJ2-3; 9 bases are a match to TRBD1. The CDR3 sequence is 14 residues long. The J segment lost 1 base and the V segment lost 5 bases, leaving 1 base of the junction unmatched. Per the germline V gene, CDR1 is KGHSH and CDR2 is LQKENI. The CDR3 DNA is TGTGCCAGCTCAAGGACAGGGGGCACAGATACGCAGTATTTT. Translated, it gives CASSRTGGTDTQYF.

V and J are TRBV7-2 and TRBJ1-4; 7 bases line up with TRBD1. Looked up from germline, CDR1 is SGHTA and CDR2 is FQGNSA. This CDR3 spans 14 amino acids. The V gene end was trimmed by 3 bases and the J gene end by 10 bases; junction bases not matched to a gene: 8. The CDR3 here is CASSFQGDLGKLFF. As DNA, the CDR3 is TGTGCCAGCAGCTTCCAGGGGGACCTTGGAAAACTGTTTTTT.

This chain connects TRBV6-5 to TRBJ1-1, with 7 bases that match TRBD1. The CDR3 has 13 amino acids. Germline V gene lookup returns CDR1 MNHEY and CDR2 SVGAGI. V shed 7 bases, J shed 7 bases, and the junction held 9 bases outside the gene matches. The DNA for the CDR3 is TGTGCCAGCAATACAGGGGCCAAAATTGAAGCTTTCTTT. Protein product: CASNTGAKIEAFF.

The chain is built from TRBV5-1 and TRBJ2-7; 14 bases fit TRBD2. The CDR3 totals 17 residues. Trimming removed 0 bases from V and 2 bases from J; junction bases left unmatched: 4. Germline V gene data show CDR1 as SGHRS and CDR2 as YFSETQ. The CDR3 loop is CASSLGTSGGLAYEQYF. The CDR3 nucleotides are TGCGCCAGCAGCTTGGGGACTAGCGGGGGGCTAGCCTACGAGCAGTACTTC.